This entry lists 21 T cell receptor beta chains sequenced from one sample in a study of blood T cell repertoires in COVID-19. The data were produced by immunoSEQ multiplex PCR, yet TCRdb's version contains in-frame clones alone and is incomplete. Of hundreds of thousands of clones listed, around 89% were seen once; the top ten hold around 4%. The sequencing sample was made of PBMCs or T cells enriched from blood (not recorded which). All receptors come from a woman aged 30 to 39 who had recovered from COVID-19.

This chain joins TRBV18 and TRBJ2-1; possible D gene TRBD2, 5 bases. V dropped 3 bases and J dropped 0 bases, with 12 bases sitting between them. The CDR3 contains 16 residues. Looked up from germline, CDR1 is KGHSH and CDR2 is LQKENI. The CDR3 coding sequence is TGTGCCAGCTCACCCGGGCTCGAGGGCTCCTACAATGAGCAGTTCTTC. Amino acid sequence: CASSPGLEGSYNEQFF.

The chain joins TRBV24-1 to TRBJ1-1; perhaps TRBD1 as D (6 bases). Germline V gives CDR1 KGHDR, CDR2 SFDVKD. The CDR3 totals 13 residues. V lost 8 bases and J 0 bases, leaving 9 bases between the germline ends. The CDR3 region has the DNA TGTGCCACCAAGGGGACATTGAACACTGAAGCTTTCTTT. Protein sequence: CATKGTLNTEAFF.

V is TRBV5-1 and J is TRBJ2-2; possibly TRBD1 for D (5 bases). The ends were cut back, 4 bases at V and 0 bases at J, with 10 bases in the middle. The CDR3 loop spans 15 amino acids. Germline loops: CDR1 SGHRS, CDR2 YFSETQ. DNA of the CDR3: TGCGCCAGCAGCATACGGACAACGAACACCGGGGAGCTGTTTTTT. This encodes CASSIRTTNTGELFF. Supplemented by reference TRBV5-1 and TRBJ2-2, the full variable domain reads KAGVTQTPRYLIKTRGQQVTLSCSPISGHRSVSWYQQTPGQGLQFLFEYFSETQRNKGNFPGRFSGRQFSNSRSEMNVSTLELGDSALYLCASSIRTTNTGELFFGEGSRLTVL.

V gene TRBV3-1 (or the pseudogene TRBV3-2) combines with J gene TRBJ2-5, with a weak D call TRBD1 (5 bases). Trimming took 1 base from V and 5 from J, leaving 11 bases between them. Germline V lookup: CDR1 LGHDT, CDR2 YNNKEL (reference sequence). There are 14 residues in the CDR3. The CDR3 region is CASSQVGDSETQYF. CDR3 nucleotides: TGTGCCAGCAGCCAAGTAGGGGATTCCGAGACCCAGTACTTC.

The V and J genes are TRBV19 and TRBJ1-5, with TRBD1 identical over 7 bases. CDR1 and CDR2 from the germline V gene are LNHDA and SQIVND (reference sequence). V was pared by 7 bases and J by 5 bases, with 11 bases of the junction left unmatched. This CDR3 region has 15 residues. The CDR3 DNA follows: TGTGCCAGTACGGGTGCAACAGGGGTGGATCAGCCCCAGCATTTT. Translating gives CASTGATGVDQPQHF.

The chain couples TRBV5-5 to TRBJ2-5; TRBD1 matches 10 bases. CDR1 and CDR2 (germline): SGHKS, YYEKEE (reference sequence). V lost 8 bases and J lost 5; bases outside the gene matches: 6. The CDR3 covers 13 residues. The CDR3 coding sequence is TGTGCCAGTGGGACAGGGGCAGGGGAGACCCAGTACTTC. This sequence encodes CASGTGAGETQYF. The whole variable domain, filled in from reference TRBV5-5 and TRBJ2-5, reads DAGVTQSPTHLIKTRGQQVTLRCSPISGHKSVSWYQQVLGQGPQFIFQYYEKEERGRGNFPDRFSARQFPNYSSELNVNALLLGDSALYLCASGTGAGETQYFGPGTRLLVL.

In DNA form, the CDR3 reads TGTGCCAGCAGTTTCACCGCTGGTGGGAGGAACACTGAAGCTTTCTTT. It is translated as CASSFTAGGRNTEAFF. This chain uses TRBV27 with TRBJ1-1; no definite D call. The germline CDR1 and CDR2 sequences are MNHEY and SMNVEV (reference sequence). Deletions cut 3 bases from V and 1 base from J, with 15 bases between. This CDR3 spans 16 amino acids.

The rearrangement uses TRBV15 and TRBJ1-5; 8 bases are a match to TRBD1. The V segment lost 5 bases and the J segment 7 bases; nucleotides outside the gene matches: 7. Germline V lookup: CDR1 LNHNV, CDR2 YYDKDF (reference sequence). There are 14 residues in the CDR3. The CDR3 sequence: CATSGRTGTQPQHF. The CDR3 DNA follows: TGTGCCACCAGCGGGAGGACAGGGACGCAGCCCCAGCATTTT.

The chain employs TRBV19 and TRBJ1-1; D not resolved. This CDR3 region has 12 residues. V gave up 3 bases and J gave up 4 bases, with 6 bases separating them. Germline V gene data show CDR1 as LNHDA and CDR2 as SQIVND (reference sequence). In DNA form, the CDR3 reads TGTGCCAGTAGTATGGCCCGCACTGAAGCTTTCTTT. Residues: CASSMARTEAFF.

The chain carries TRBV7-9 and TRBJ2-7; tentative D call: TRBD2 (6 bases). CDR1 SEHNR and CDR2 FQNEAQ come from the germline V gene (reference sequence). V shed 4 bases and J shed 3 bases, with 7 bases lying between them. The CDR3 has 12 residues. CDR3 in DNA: TGTGCCAGCAGCTCGGAGGGCTACGAGCAGTACTTC. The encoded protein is CASSSEGYEQYF.

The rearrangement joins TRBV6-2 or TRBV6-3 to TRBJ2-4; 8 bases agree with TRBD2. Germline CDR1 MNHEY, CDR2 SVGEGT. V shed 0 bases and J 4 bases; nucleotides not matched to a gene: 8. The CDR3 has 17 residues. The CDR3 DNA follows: TGTGCCAGCAGTTACTCGACTAGGACTAGCACTAAAAACATTCAGTACTTC. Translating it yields CASSYSTRTSTKNIQYF.

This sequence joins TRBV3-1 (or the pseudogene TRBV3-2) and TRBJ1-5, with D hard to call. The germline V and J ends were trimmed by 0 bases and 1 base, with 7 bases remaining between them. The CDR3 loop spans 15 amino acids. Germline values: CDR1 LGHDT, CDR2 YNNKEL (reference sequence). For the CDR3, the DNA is TGTGCCAGCAGCCAAGATAGCGGAAGCAATCAGCCCCAGCATTTT. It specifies CASSQDSGSNQPQHF.

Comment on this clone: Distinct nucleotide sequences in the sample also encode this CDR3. CDR3 sequence reads: CASSVGVGGQPQHF. DNA of the CDR3: TGTGCCAGCAGCGTAGGTGTAGGGGGTCAGCCCCAGCATTTT. V and J are TRBV9 and TRBJ1-5; maybe TRBD1 (6 bases). V was shortened by 0 bases and J by 6 bases, with 10 bases between the two germline ends. The CDR3 spans 14 residues. Germline V gene sequence: CDR1 SGDLS, CDR2 YYNGEE.

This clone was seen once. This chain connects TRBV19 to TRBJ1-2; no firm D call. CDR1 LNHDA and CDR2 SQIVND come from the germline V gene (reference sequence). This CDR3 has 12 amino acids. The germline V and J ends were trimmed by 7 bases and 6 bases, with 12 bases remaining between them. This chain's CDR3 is CASISGIDGYTF. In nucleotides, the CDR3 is TGTGCCAGTATATCGGGGATCGATGGCTACACCTTC.

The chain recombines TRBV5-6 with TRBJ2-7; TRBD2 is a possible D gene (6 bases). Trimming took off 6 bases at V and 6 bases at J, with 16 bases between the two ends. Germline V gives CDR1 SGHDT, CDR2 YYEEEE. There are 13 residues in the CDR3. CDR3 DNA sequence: TGTGCCAGCATTCTGGGGGGAATCGGCGAGCAGTACTTC. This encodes CASILGGIGEQYF.

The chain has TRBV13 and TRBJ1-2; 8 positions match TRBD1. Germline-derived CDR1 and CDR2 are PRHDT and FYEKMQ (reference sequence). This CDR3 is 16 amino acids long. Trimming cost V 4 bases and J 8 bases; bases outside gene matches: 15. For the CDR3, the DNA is TGTGCCAGCAGCTCTAGCGCCCGGCAGGGGGCTGGGGGCTACACCTTC. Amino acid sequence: CASSSSARQGAGGYTF.

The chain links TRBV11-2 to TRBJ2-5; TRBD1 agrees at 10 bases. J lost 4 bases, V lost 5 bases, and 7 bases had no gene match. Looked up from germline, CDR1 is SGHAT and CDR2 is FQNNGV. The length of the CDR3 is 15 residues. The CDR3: CASSQGQGIRETQYF. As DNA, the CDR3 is TGTGCCAGCAGCCAGGGACAGGGGATAAGAGAGACCCAGTACTTC.

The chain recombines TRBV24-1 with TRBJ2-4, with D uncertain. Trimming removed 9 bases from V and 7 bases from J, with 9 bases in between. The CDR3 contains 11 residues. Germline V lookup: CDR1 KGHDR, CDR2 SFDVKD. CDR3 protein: CATEAVNIQYF. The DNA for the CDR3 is TGTGCCACCGAGGCCGTTAACATTCAGTACTTC.

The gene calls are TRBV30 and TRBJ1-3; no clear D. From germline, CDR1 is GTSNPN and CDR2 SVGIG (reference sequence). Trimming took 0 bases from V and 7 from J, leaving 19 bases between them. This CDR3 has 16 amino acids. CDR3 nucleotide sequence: TGTGCCTGGAGTGTACATGATCCCAGGTTTAGTAACACCATATATTTT. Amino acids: CAWSVHDPRFSNTIYF.

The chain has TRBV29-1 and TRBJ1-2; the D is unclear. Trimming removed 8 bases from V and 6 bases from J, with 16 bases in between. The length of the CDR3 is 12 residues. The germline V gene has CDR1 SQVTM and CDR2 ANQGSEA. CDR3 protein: CSSREGFDGYTF. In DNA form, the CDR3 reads TGCAGCTCACGGGAGGGTTTTGATGGCTACACCTTC. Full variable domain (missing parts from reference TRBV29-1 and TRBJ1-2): SAVISQKPSRDICQRGTSLTIQCQVDSQVTMMFWYRQQPGQSLTLIATANQGSEATYESGFVIDKFPISRPNLTFSTLTVSNMSPEDSSIYLCSSREGFDGYTFGSGTRLTVV.

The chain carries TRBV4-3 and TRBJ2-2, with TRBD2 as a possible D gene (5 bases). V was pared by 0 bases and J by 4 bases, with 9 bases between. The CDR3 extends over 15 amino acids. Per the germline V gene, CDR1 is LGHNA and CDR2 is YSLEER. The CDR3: CASSQDEGSTGELFF. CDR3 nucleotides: TGCGCCAGCAGCCAAGATGAGGGATCCACCGGGGAGCTGTTTTTT.